This TCR beta chain was sequenced for a study of blood T cells in healthy people across ages. General study findings and limits: The unknown donor CMV status may have confounded expanded clonotype changes.

A J-beta primer mix and a sample-barcoded 5' primer were used in a second PCR of about 7 to 12 cycles. Each CDR3 protein gets one entry after TCRdb re-called the 5' RACE reads with MiXCR. The sample gives some 290,000 distinct CDR3 sequences, about 25% of which show up once; approximately 30% is in the top ten. Trimming took off 5 bases at V and 0 bases at J, with 19 bases between the two ends. Germline V CDR1 and CDR2: MNHEY, SMNVEV (reference sequence). This CDR3 has 17 amino acids. This clonotype was found a few times. The antigen is unknown. This chain joins TRBV27 and TRBJ1-1, with D maybe TRBD1 (5 bases). The sample consisted of blood. This receptor was identified in a woman in her sixties or seventies in good health. CDR3 sequence reads: CASSRRFLTEMNTEAFF. The CDR3, as DNA: TGTGCCAGCAGTCGCCGATTCTTGACAGAAATGAACACTGAAGCTTTCTTT.